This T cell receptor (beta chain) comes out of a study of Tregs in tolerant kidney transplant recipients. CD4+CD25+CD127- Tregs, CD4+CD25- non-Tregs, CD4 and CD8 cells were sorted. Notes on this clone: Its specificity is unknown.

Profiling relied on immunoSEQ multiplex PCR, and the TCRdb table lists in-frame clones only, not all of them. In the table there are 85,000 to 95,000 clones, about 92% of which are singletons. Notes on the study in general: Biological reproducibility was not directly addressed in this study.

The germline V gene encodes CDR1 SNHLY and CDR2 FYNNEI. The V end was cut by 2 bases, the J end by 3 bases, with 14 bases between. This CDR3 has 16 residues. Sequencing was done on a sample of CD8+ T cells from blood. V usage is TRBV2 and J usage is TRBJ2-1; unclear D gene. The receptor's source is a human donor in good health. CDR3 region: CASSEIPTVDYNEQFF. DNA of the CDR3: TGTGCCAGCAGTGAAATCCCCACAGTCGACTACAATGAGCAGTTCTTC.